The entry below describes one T cell receptor beta chain. As yet, its antigen is unknown. Libraries were prepared by immunoSEQ multiplex PCR; TCRdb keeps only in-frame clonotypes and omits some of them. The sample lists under 2.5 million clones; roughly 90% were seen once. These data belong to a study of shared clonotypes between healthy human individuals. Overall study: CD4 naive cells filled three plates per donor, CD4 memory three, CD8 naive two and CD8 memory one. Study-wide findings and caveats: Clonotype sharing levels among donors were expected to vary with sequencing depth.

Germline V gives CDR1 SNHLY, CDR2 FYNNEI. V dropped 3 bases and J dropped 0 bases, with 8 bases sitting between them. CDR3 length: 14 residues. This sequence joins TRBV2 and TRBJ1-1; D perhaps matches TRBD1 (6 bases). The receptor was derived from a man younger than 35 in good health. Some clones in this sample may be carry-over from other donors' samples. The specimen sequenced was naive CD4+ T cells from PBMCs. The subset here: CD45RA+ positively selected. The CDR3 nucleotides read TGTGCCAGCAGTGAGGGGGGCATGAACACTGAAGCTTTCTTT. As protein: CASSEGGMNTEAFF.